This TCR beta chain stems from a study of blood T cell repertoires in COVID-19. The overall study: Collection of acute and convalescent COVID-19 samples took place in the United States, Italy and Spain. T cells, B-cell-depleted T cells, or PBMCs supplied cDNA or gDNA.

As originally analysed: Scientists estimated how many nucleated cells there were by amplifying reference gene primers. Clones were read by immunoSEQ multiplex PCR, and TCRdb kept only the in-frame ones, dropping some. The V and J calls and clone size come from that table; D and trimming were worked out from the DNA. The top ten hold almost 1.5% of the sample, which has about 300,000 clones, less than 85% seen once. V lost 1 base and J 7 bases, leaving 17 bases between the germline ends. CDR3 length equals 16 residues. The germline CDR1 and CDR2 sequences are MNHNS and SASEGT. Patients from Seattle were sampled longitudinally, starting during active infection.

The source material was peripheral blood. The V and J genes are TRBV6-1 and TRBJ2-1; maybe TRBD1 (5 bases). The receptor was derived from a human donor with COVID-19, enrolled during active disease. The donor label of this sample is uncertain. The CDR3 coding sequence is TGTGCCAGCAGTGAAGTTTCGCAGGGATCGTTTAATGAGCAGTTCTTC. Translating gives CASSEVSQGSFNEQFF.